This record covers a single TCR beta chain. CDR1 SGHTA and CDR2 FQGNSA come from the germline V gene. CDR3 length equals 15 residues. With 4 bases removed from V and 3 bases from J, the gap between germline ends came to 12 bases. These data are taken from a study of blood T cells in healthy people across ages. Next came a second PCR, run for about 7 to 12 cycles, which used a sample-barcoded 5' primer along with a J-beta primer mix. Via MiXCR, TCRdb re-called the 5' RACE reads, giving one row per CDR3 protein. The sample records about 1.5 million distinct CDR3 sequences, approximately 43% being singletons. Each donor's blood draw was roughly 9.5 milliliters of peripheral blood.

This rearrangement joins TRBV7-2 to TRBJ1-4, with no clear D. The clonotype was recovered from a woman aged 18-30 years in good health. Source material: blood. CDR3 amino acids: CASSSQRGSNEKLFF. CDR3 nucleotide sequence: TGTGCCAGCAGCTCCCAGCGGGGTTCTAATGAAAAACTGTTTTTT.